Following are 10 T cell receptor beta chains from one sample sequenced in a study of cytomegalovirus exposure and HLA in healthy donors. In the PCR, 60 Vbeta and 13 Jbeta primers were used. TCRdb's copy holds only in-frame clones and misses some; the assay was immunoSEQ multiplex PCR. The data show roughly 180,000 clones, 70% to 75% seen once. The source material was PBMCs. Receptors were obtained from a male donor in good health and CMV-seronegative.

The chain uses TRBV28 and TRBJ2-4; D is unclear. The CDR3 is made up of 13 amino acids. V lost 5 bases to trimming and J lost 1 base, with 6 bases between them. The V gene's germline CDR1 is MDHEN and CDR2 SYDVKM. The CDR3 reads CASSPSAKNIQYF. DNA for the CDR3: TGTGCCAGCAGTCCTTCTGCCAAAAACATTCAGTACTTC.

This sequence joins TRBV28 and TRBJ2-3; D is uncertain. The CDR3 loop spans 14 amino acids. Per germline, CDR1 MDHEN and CDR2 SYDVKM. Trimming pared 5 bases from V and 0 bases from J, leaving 9 bases between. CDR3: CASSGQISTDTQYF. CDR3 bases: TGTGCCAGCAGTGGGCAAATCAGCACAGATACGCAGTATTTT.

In DNA form, the CDR3 reads TGTGCCAGTAGGACAGGGGGCTCTGGGGCCAACGTCCTGACTTTC. It yields the protein CASRTGGSGANVLTF. The chain joins TRBV19 to TRBJ2-6; TRBD1 matches at 9 bases. The CDR3 has 15 residues. CDR1 LNHDA and CDR2 SQIVND come from the germline V gene (reference sequence). Trimming cost V 6 bases and J 0 bases; bases outside gene matches: 0.

Comment on this clone: An end of the junction does not agree with germline; a read error may underlie this. J is TRBJ2-7 and V is TRBV7-9; D may be TRBD1 (5 bases). Germline V gene lookup returns CDR1 SEHNR and CDR2 FQNEAQ (reference sequence). The CDR3 is made up of 15 amino acids. Written as DNA, the CDR3 is TGTTCCAGCAGTTTTCCCCCTGGACACAGCTACGAGCAGTACTTC. Translation: CSSSFPPGHSYEQYF. The whole variable domain, filled in from reference TRBV7-9 and TRBJ2-7, reads DTGVSQNPRHKITKRGQNVTFRCDPISEHNRLYWYRQTLGQGPEFLTYFQNEAQLEKSRLLSDRFSAERPKGSFSTLEIQRTEQGDSAMYLCSSSFPPGHSYEQYFGPGTRLTVT.

This clone was seen only a few times. CDR3 sequence reads: CASSIDIDSPLHF. DNA for the CDR3: TGCGCCAGCAGCATAGACATTGATTCACCCCTCCACTTT. V usage is TRBV5-1 and J usage is TRBJ1-6; no reliable D call. Germline-derived CDR1 and CDR2 are SGHRS and YFSETQ. The V gene lost 4 bases and the J gene lost 8 bases, with 10 bases spanning the gap. The CDR3 runs to 13 residues. The whole variable domain, remainder taken from reference TRBV5-1 and TRBJ1-6, is KAGVTQTPRYLIKTRGQQVTLSCSPISGHRSVSWYQQTPGQGLQFLFEYFSETQRNKGNFPGRFSGRQFSNSRSEMNVSTLELGDSALYLCASSIDIDSPLHFGNGTRLTVT.

This clone came up a few times. Relative to the germline gene, one junction end is altered; a read error may explain this. The CDR3, as DNA: TGTTCCAGCAGCTCCGGTAACTATGGCTACACCTTC. Translated, it gives CSSSSGNYGYTF. The chain is built from TRBV7-9 and TRBJ1-2; D is unresolved. Germline assignment: CDR1 SEHNR and CDR2 FQNEAQ (reference sequence). The CDR3 totals 12 residues. Full variable domain (remainder filled in from reference TRBV7-9 and TRBJ1-2): DTGVSQNPRHKITKRGQNVTFRCDPISEHNRLYWYRQTLGQGPEFLTYFQNEAQLEKSRLLSDRFSAERPKGSFSTLEIQRTEQGDSAMYLCSSSSGNYGYTFGSGTRLTVV.

A few counts support this clone. The chain is built from TRBV6-6 and TRBJ2-5; D gene unclear. From germline, CDR1 is MNHNY and CDR2 SVGAGI (reference sequence). Trimming took 2 bases from V and 5 from J, leaving 6 bases between them. This CDR3 region has 12 residues. CDR3 sequence reads: CASSYDTETQYF. CDR3 DNA: TGTGCCAGCAGTTACGACACGGAGACCCAGTACTTC.

The chain couples TRBV6-4 to TRBJ2-1, with 8 bases aligning to TRBD2. Trimming took 4 bases from V and 7 from J; bases not matched to a gene: 6. The CDR3 sequence is 14 residues long. Germline V gene data show CDR1 as MRHNA and CDR2 as SNTAGT. Written as DNA, the CDR3 is TGTGCCAGCAGTGTTGAGCGGGGGTCGAATGAGCAGTTCTTC. It encodes CASSVERGSNEQFF.

The chain joins TRBV30 to TRBJ1-1; no clear D. The germline V gene encodes CDR1 GTSNPN and CDR2 SVGIG (reference sequence). CDR3 size: 13 residues. V dropped 0 bases and J dropped 5 bases, with 10 bases sitting between them. The CDR3 region has the DNA TGTGCCTGGAGTGTACGGTCGAGGACTGAAGCTTTCTTT. Translated: CAWSVRSRTEAFF.

The V and J genes are TRBV9 and TRBJ1-5; 8 bases align to TRBD1. There are 15 residues in the CDR3. Germline CDR1 SGDLS, CDR2 YYNGEE. J gave up 1 base and V 4 bases, and 4 bases lay outside the gene matches. The CDR3 loop is CASSLTGESNQPQHF. The CDR3 DNA follows: TGTGCCAGCAGCCTGACAGGGGAAAGCAATCAGCCCCAGCATTTT. Full variable domain (remainder filled in from reference TRBV9 and TRBJ1-5): DSGVTQTPKHLITATGQRVTLRCSPRSGDLSVYWYQQSLDQGLQFLIQYYNGEERAKGNILERFSAQQFPDLHSELNLSSLELGDSALYFCASSLTGESNQPQHFGDGTRLSIL.